These 12 T cell receptor beta chains were all obtained from the same sample, sequenced in a study of T cell repertoires in cytomegalovirus infection. TCRdb analysed the reads with MiXCR anew, one entry per CDR3 protein. Of hundreds of thousands of distinct CDR3 sequences detected, about 11% appear once; the ten largest clones hold 10%. Sample: PBMCs. The receptors stem from a human donor in good health (CMV status not recorded). Some clones in this sample may be carry-over from other donors' samples.

The gene calls are TRBV19 and TRBJ2-2; the match to TRBD2 covers 11 bases. Trimming took 5 bases from V and 6 from J; bases not matched to a gene: 2. This CDR3 comprises 14 residues. The germline V gene has CDR1 LNHDA and CDR2 SQIVND (reference sequence). CDR3 DNA: TGTGCCAGTAGTGTTAGCGGGAGGGCCGGGGAGCTGTTTTTT. It encodes CASSVSGRAGELFF.

This clonotype has a count of ten or more. The rearrangement links TRBV12-5 to TRBJ1-4, with 7 positions matching TRBD1. V was pared by 6 bases and J by 5 bases, with 6 bases of the junction left unmatched. The CDR3 runs to 14 residues. Germline CDR1 LGHNT, CDR2 FRNRAP. DNA for the CDR3: TGTGCTAGTGGCCTGGGACAGATCAATGAAAAACTGTTTTTT. Translated: CASGLGQINEKLFF.

The V call is TRBV28, the J call TRBJ2-1, with D tentatively TRBD2 (6 bases). V lost 5 bases to trimming and J lost 0 bases, with 14 bases between them. Per germline, CDR1 MDHEN and CDR2 SYDVKM. The CDR3 is 16 residues long. Written as DNA, the CDR3 is TGTGCCAGCAGTACGCGACGGGAGAGCTCCTACAATGAGCAGTTCTTC. Protein product: CASSTRRESSYNEQFF.

This clonotype appeared many times. The chain has TRBV28 and TRBJ2-5; 11 positions agree with TRBD1. CDR3 length equals 15 residues. V was pared by 6 bases and J by 5 bases, with 8 bases of the junction left unmatched. Germline CDR1 reads MDHEN; CDR2 reads SYDVKM. The chain's CDR3 is CASRPGQGAGETQYF. In nucleotides, the CDR3 is TGTGCCAGCAGGCCCGGACAGGGGGCAGGGGAGACCCAGTACTTC.

The sample holds many counts of this clonotype. The chain combines TRBV7-3 with TRBJ2-1, with a possible D match to TRBD1 (5 bases). V was pared by 0 bases and J by 0 bases, with 6 bases between. Germline lookup yields CDR1 SGHTA and CDR2 FQGTGA. The CDR3 is 15 residues long. The CDR3 sequence is CASSLTDSSYNEQFF. The DNA of the CDR3 is TGTGCCAGCAGCTTAACCGACAGCTCCTACAATGAGCAGTTCTTC. The variable domain in full, completed from reference TRBV7-3 and TRBJ2-1, reads GAGVSQTPSNKVTEKGKYVELRCDPISGHTALYWYRQSLGQGPEFLIYFQGTGAADDSGLPNDRFFAVRPEGSVSTLKIQRTERGDSAVYLCASSLTDSSYNEQFFGPGTRLTVL.

This chain connects TRBV3-1 to TRBJ1-1; no clear D. Looked up from germline, CDR1 is LGHDT and CDR2 is YNNKEL (reference sequence). V lost 1 base and J 1 base, leaving 10 bases between the germline ends. The CDR3 length is 15 residues. The CDR3 protein is CASSQGPVANTEAFF. Written as DNA, the CDR3 is TGTGCCAGCAGCCAAGGTCCCGTGGCGAACACTGAAGCTTTCTTT.

Comments on this clonotype: Since a much larger clone is just one base distant, this may be a read error. The chain joins TRBV29-1 to TRBJ1-4; a possible D gene is TRBD1 (5 bases). The CDR3 covers 15 residues. Germline loops: CDR1 SQVTM, CDR2 ANQGSEA. The CDR3, as DNA: TGCAACGTTGGAGGGACCGCTGCAACTAATGAAAAACTGTTTTTT. Residues: CNVGGTAATNEKLFF.

There are many counts of this clonotype. The chain recombines TRBV20-1 with TRBJ1-2; TRBD1 agrees at 7 bases. CDR1 and CDR2 (germline): DFQATT, SNEGSKA (reference sequence). V shed 6 bases, J shed 2 bases, and the junction held 3 bases outside the gene matches. CDR3 length: 12 amino acids. The CDR3: CSAMGQNYGYTF. The CDR3 region has the DNA TGCAGTGCCATGGGACAGAACTATGGCTACACCTTC.

This clonotype was counted at least ten times. The chain couples TRBV28 to TRBJ2-7, with D possibly TRBD1 on 6 matching bases. Germline V gives CDR1 MDHEN, CDR2 SYDVKM. The CDR3 consists of 12 residues. The germline V and J ends were trimmed by 10 bases and 0 bases, with 10 bases remaining between them. CDR3 loop: CATDSSSYEQYF. CDR3 in DNA: TGTGCCACGGACAGCAGCTCCTACGAGCAGTACTTC.

V usage is TRBV12-3 or TRBV12-4 and J usage is TRBJ1-3; D might be TRBD1 (5 bases). Trimming shortened V by 6 bases and J by 4 bases, and 16 bases separated the two germline ends. The CDR3 runs 15 residues. The CDR3 region has the DNA TGTGCCAGCAGCCCCGGGACCAAGGGGGGAAACACCATATATTTT. Translation: CASSPGTKGGNTIYF.

The chain has TRBV20-1 and TRBJ2-5; maybe TRBD1 (5 bases). Trimming took off 6 bases at V and 1 base at J, with 15 bases between the two ends. The germline V gene encodes CDR1 DFQATT and CDR2 SNEGSKA (reference sequence). The CDR3 contains 14 residues. CDR3 sequence reads: CSAPKLDSQETQYF. The CDR3 DNA reads TGCAGTGCCCCGAAATTAGACAGCCAAGAGACCCAGTACTTC.

This clonotype was seen at least ten times. This chain links TRBV7-9 with TRBJ1-1; the D is unclear. The V and J ends lost 4 bases and 1 base respectively, with 16 bases between them. The CDR3 runs to 16 residues. Germline loops: CDR1 SEHNR, CDR2 FQNEAQ (reference sequence). The CDR3 region is CASSSRGSRKNTEAFF. The DNA for the CDR3 is TGTGCCAGCAGCTCTCGGGGAAGTCGGAAGAACACTGAAGCTTTCTTT.